What follows is one T cell receptor beta chain and its context. Sequencing used immunoSEQ multiplex PCR; TCRdb keeps in-frame clones, though not all of them. The sample contains about 170,000 clones, roughly 86% of which appear only once. The CDR3 has 12 residues. CDR1 SGHRS and CDR2 YFSETQ come from the germline V gene. V lost 4 bases and J lost 6, with 10 bases in between. This specimen belongs to a study of blood T cell repertoires in COVID-19. This chain connects TRBV5-1 to TRBJ1-2; D not certain. The clonotype comes from a woman older than 75 in a cohort sampled during active or convalescent COVID-19. Source material: peripheral blood. This CDR3 reads CASSLGSDGYTF. In DNA, the CDR3 is TGCGCCAGCAGCCTTGGCAGCGATGGCTACACCTTC.